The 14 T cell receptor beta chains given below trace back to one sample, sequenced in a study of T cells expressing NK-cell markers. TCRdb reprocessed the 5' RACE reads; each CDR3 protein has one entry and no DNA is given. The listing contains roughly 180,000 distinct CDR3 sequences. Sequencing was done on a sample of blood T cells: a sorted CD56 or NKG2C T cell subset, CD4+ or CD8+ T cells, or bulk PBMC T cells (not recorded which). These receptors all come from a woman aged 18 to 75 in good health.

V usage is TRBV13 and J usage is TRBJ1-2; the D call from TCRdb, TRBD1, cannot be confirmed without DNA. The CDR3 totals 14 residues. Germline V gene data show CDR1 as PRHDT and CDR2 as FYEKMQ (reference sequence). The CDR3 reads CASSRDRGVYGYTF.

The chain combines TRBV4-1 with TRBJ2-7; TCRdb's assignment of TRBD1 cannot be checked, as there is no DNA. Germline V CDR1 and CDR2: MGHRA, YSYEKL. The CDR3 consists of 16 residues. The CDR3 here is CASSQDLLTGGYEQYF.

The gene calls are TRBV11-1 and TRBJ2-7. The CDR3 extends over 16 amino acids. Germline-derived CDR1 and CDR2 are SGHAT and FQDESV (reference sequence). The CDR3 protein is CASSLASARRDYEQYF.

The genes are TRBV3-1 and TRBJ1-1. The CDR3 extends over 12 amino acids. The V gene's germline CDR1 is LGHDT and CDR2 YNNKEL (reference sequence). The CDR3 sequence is CASSPVGEGAFF.

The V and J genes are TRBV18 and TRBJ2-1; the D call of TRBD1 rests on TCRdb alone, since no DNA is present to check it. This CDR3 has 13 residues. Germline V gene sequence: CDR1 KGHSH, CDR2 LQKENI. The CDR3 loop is CASSPSGEDEQFF.

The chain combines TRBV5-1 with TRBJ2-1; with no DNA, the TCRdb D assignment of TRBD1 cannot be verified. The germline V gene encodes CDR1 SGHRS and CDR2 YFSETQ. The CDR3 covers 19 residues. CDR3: CASSRKLGRDRGSSNEQFF.

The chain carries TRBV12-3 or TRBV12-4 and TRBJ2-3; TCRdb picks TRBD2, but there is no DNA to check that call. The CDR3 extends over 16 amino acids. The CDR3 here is CASTRPGTSSTDTQYF.

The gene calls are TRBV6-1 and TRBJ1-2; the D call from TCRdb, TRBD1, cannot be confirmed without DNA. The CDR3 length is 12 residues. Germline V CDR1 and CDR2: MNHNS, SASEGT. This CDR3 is CARGTGNYGYTF.

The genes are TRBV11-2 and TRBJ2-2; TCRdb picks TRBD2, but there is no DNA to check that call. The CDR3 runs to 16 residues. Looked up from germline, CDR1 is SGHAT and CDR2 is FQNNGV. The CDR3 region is CASSPRTSGIAGELFF. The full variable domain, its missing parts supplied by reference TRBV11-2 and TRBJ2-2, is EAGVAQSPRYKIIEKRQSVAFWCNPISGHATLYWYQQILGQGPKLLIQFQNNGVVDDSQLPKDRFSAERLKGVDSTLKIQPAKLEDSAVYLCASSPRTSGIAGELFFGEGSRLTVL.

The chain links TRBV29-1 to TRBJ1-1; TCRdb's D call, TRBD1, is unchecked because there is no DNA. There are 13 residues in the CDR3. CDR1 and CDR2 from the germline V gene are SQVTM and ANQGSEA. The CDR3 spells CSVRGTRNTEAFF.

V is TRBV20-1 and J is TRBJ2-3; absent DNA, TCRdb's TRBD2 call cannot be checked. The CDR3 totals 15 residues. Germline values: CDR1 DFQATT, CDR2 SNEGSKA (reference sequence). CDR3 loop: CSARDSRDSTDTQYF.

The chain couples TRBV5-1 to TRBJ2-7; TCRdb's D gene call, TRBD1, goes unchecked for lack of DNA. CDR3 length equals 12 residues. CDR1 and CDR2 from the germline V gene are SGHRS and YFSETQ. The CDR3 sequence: CASSFDQGKQYF.

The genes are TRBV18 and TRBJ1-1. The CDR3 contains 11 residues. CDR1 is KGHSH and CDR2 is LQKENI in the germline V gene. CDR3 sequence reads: CASSADTEAFF.

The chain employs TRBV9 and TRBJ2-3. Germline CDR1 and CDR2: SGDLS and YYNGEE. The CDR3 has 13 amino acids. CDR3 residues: CASSPADGDTQYF. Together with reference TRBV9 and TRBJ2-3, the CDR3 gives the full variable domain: DSGVTQTPKHLITATGQRVTLRCSPRSGDLSVYWYQQSLDQGLQFLIQYYNGEERAKGNILERFSAQQFPDLHSELNLSSLELGDSALYFCASSPADGDTQYFGPGTRLTVL.